This T cell receptor beta chain was recorded in a study of cytomegalovirus exposure and HLA in healthy donors (dated by TCRdb to 2016 to 2017). Regarding the complete study: In an earlier analysis of under 600 of the donors, 276 Gb of sequence data and 100 million or so unique TCR beta sequences from some 170 million T cells were reported. An early release that covered fewer than 750 HLA-typed donors contained 250 to 350 gigabases of sequencing data and tens of millions of unique TCR sequences. Of the 300 to 500 genotyped donors, less than 85% were placed in the genetic ancestry cluster associated with self-reported Caucasian donors. The study aimed to test whether cataloging public T cell receptors could reveal signatures of past pathogen exposure. The study profiled the T cell repertoires of 550 to 700 subjects by immunosequencing and related them to cytomegalovirus serostatus. A separate validation cohort of approximately 130 different subjects was used in addition to the 666-subject first cohort. To predict cytomegalovirus infection status, the study combined high-throughput TCR immunosequencing, statistical association of individual TCRs with disease status, and machine learning. To study patterns of TCR occurrence, a later analysis re-analyzed previously published TCR beta repertoires from around 670 donors and added high-resolution HLA genotyping. Rather than using new phenotypic data, the later analysis identified candidate immune exposures from TCR beta sequences and from how often those sequences occurred across donors. In an earlier analysis of 587 of the donors, high-throughput TCR beta sequencing was used to judge whether each TCR beta V gene segment behaved as functional or pseudogenic. Donor age, sex, ethnicity and CMV serostatus were compiled together with the repertoire data. A later genetic analysis used genome-wide SNP genotypes for about 65% of the roughly 670 donors, treating that subset as a discovery cohort. All discovery cohort repertoires had been generated using a single sequencing platform. HLA typing included class I and class II loci at four-digit resolution. The number of typed donors differed by locus: roughly 629-640 for A, B, C, DRB1 and DQB1; 500 to 550 for DQA1; roughly 600 for DPA1; and around 470 for DPB1. Roughly five DR-DQ haplotypes were treated as single units for association and clustering because of strong linkage in the cohort. Across approximately 400 genotyped donors of the cohort, an average of about 220,000 unique TCR beta nucleotide sequences per donor were sequenced, and roughly 17% of those sequences were non-productive.

Results the study describes overall, beyond this receptor: Linkage disequilibrium might explain the correlated functional status among segregating V segments, but an unknown experimental factor could not be ruled out. In a later analysis, most CMV-associated TCR beta chains were found to appear HLA-restricted, with HLA associations seemingly driven largely by CMV exposure. It was suggested by the authors that the approach could potentially be generalized to other disease states and immunological phenotypes. For the cohort, immune exposure information was limited to CMV serostatus. A further reported finding was that TCR beta sequences accurately predicted the HLA-A and HLA-B alleles for most subjects in the first cohort. The sequencing pipeline was judged likely to have produced a cluster of highly shared sequence variants as a technical artifact. In this cohort, only TCR beta chains were sequenced, and detectable features were limited by the absence of alpha or paired-chain data. Roughly uniform sequencing depth across donors was assumed in presence/absence analyses, although this assumption may not hold. The classifier was reported to diagnose cytomegalovirus status with high specificity and sensitivity in both the original cohort and the validation cohort. About 15 rarely observed V segments, including chromosome 9 orphons, were excluded from the earlier analysis of approximately 600 of the donors because counts were too low. In a later analysis, HLA-associated TCR beta chains showed more clonal expansion and lower generation probabilities than non-associated chains that were equally common. In an earlier analysis of 587 of the donors, most TCR beta V segments were observed in productive rearrangements about 87% or about 30% of the time, broadly matching IMGT annotations. A later analysis associated 16,951 TCR beta sequences with specific HLA alleles at a false discovery rate of 0.05. When HLA alleles, especially DR and DQ, strongly co-occurred, attributing TCR associations to individual alleles was difficult. In a later analysis, the rate of TCR association differed among HLA loci, with DRB1 alleles having the most associated TCRs and HLA-C alleles having the fewest. A later genetic analysis associated a missense DCLRE1C variant with V-gene and J-gene trimming of TCR beta chains, and an independent cohort replicated the association. A total of roughly 160 TCR beta chains were listed by the study as associated with cytomegalovirus. Because some donors lacked HLA typing at each locus, the association tests relied only on the typed subset. Compared with the 666-donor mean, donors in an Asian-associated ancestry cluster had fewer N-insertions in productive TCRs, according to a later genetic analysis. In vitro tests confirmed that a few of the cytomegalovirus-associated TCR beta chains recognize cytomegalovirus antigens. In a later analysis, several top co-occurrence clusters were reported to appear linked to parvovirus B19, influenza, CMV and Epstein-Barr virus. Some IMGT-functional V segments, including TRBV6-2 and TRBV6-3, could not be distinguished by the 87-base-pair reads and were therefore excluded. Most TCR sequences were observed very rarely across donors, whereas some public TCRs were present in many individuals.

This clone occurred a few times. Its antigen is still unknown. No base quality information exists; no much larger clone differs at one position. To prepare the library, the immunoSEQ multiplex PCR assay was applied. For the multiplex PCR, a mixture combining 60 forward primers for TCR Vbeta segments and 13 reverse primers for TCR Jbeta segments was used. A multiplex PCR assay on genomic DNA amplified the CDR3 region of rearranged TCR beta genes. The Illumina HiSeq System was used to sequence the amplified TCR beta libraries as 87-base-pair reads. In the source study's methods: A later analysis tallied around 80 million unique TCR beta chains across the 666 repertoires, and approximately 11 million of those chains were shared by two or more donors. A nearest-neighbor algorithm error-corrected the raw reads and collapsed the reads into unique sequences, merging closely related sequences to remove PCR and sequencing errors. Alignment of CDR3 sequences to IMGT reference sequences was used to assign V, D and J gene segments. For a sequence to be retained, a match of at least six nucleotides was required to both a V gene segment and a J gene segment. A rearrangement was called productive if the CDR3 had no stop codons and remained in frame with V and J, and every other rearrangement was called non-productive. CDR3 was defined by IMGT convention, running from the second conserved V-encoded cysteine to the conserved J-encoded phenylalanine. Sequences without an unambiguous match to a single V gene segment were excluded from the earlier analysis of several hundred of the donors. An earlier analysis of 587 of the donors called V segments functional above 56.7% productive rearrangements and segregating when the between-donor standard deviation exceeded 5%. A statistical classification framework was built for diagnosing cytomegalovirus status from the catalog of TCR beta chain sequences. V and J gene assignment, in a later analysis, came from comparing TCR nucleotide sequences with IMGT/GENE-DB human TR gene sequences. A later analysis assigned CDR3 sequences and most-parsimonious VDJ recombination scenarios with the TCRdist pipeline. In a later analysis, each TCR beta chain was defined by its CDR3 amino acid sequence together with its V-gene family, and reads lacking a unique V-gene family were excluded. As a way to deal with suspected cross-contamination and a sequencing artifact, a later analysis dropped over 550 nucleotide sequences that were highly shared and had low generation probability. In a later analysis, a clonal expansion index was calculated for each public chain from normalized within-repertoire ranks of inferred template counts. In a later analysis, generation probabilities were computed with a VDJ recombination model fitted to out-of-frame rearrangements, and the resulting probabilities were checked against IGoR. In a later analysis, TCR-TCR, TCR-HLA and TCR-CMV co-occurrence was scored with hypergeometric tests, and a repertoire-size bias correction was applied to TCR pairs. In a later analysis, false discovery rates were estimated by permuting HLA or CMV assignments 20 times. In a later analysis, co-occurring TCRs were grouped using DBSCAN, and TCRdist sequence similarity was added for clustering within HLA-allele-positive subsets. Repertoires with fewer than 30,000 or more than 120,000 public chains, plus five repertoires with anomalous nucleotide sharing, were excluded from co-occurrence clustering. This immuneACCESS table, as held by TCRdb, lists in-frame sequences with V and J called but not all clones. Of the missing ones, under half trace to an unresolved V gene in checked studies; the others have no known cause. V, J and clone size derive from that table, while D and trimming were established from the DNA sequence. Recorded for this sample are some 160,000 clones; roughly 85% of them occurred a single time. The ten largest clones capture 0.69% of the sample.

The cohort comprised fewer than 750 healthy bone marrow donors. Cohort members were all nominally healthy when sampled, although unrecorded immune exposures were likely present. The donor was CMV seronegative and belonged to the group of more than 300 seronegative cohort members. A peripheral blood sample was provided by each donor, and peripheral blood mononuclear cells were used for TCR beta sequencing. Genomic DNA extraction from the blood cell samples was performed with the Qiagen DNeasy Blood Extraction Kit. Reading the germline V gene gives CDR1 SNHLY and CDR2 FYNNEI. The CDR3 runs 15 residues from the cysteine to the phenylalanine. Only the CDR3 region is kept as DNA, spanning 45 bases read in frame from base 1. At the junction V is shortened by 8 bases and J by 0 bases, with 13 bases in between.

The V gene is TRBV2 and the J gene is TRBJ1-4; a weak D assignment points to TRBD1 (6 bases agree). The origin of this receptor is a woman aged 40 to 50 in good health and CMV-seronegative. The sample taken for sequencing was PBMCs. Read as DNA, the sequence is TGTGCCAGCGGAGACAGGACTGCAACTAATGAAAAACTGTTTTTT. This yields the protein CASGDRTATNEKLFF.